This TCR beta chain emerged from a study of identical twins. General observations from the study: The authors noted that invariant MAIT and iNKT cells could partly confound zero-insertion analyses.

Germline values: CDR1 SNHLY, CDR2 FYNNEI. Between the trimmed V and J ends, which lost 2 bases and 1 base, there was a span of 7 bases. CDR3 length equals 14 residues. After template switching added a universal primer site, the resulting cDNA carried unique molecular identifiers. TCRdb processed the 5' RACE reads anew with MiXCR; each CDR3 protein has one entry. The table has around 250,000 distinct CDR3 sequences, 6.5% to 9.5% seen once. This clonotype was seen repeatedly, ten times or more. Its matching antigen is unknown. The same data also contributed to another study, on yellow fever vaccine responses in identical twins.

The sample was CD8+ T cells sorted from blood. The sequence was collected from a woman aged 18-29 years in good health. This sequence joins TRBV2 and TRBJ2-3; no clear D gene. This chain's CDR3 is CASSEFGGTDTQYF. CDR3 bases: TGTGCCAGCAGTGAATTTGGGGGCACAGATACGCAGTATTTT.